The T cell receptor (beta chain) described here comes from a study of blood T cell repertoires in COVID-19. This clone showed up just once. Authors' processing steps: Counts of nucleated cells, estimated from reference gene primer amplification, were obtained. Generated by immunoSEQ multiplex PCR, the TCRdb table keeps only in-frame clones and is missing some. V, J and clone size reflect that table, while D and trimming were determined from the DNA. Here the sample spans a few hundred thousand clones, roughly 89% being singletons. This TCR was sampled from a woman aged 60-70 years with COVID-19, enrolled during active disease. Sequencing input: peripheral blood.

The CDR3 is CASSPQTGIQETQYF. Here the CDR3 DNA reads TGTGCCAGCTCACCACAGACAGGCATCCAAGAGACCCAGTACTTC. The chain links TRBV18 to TRBJ2-5, with D possibly being TRBD1 (6 bases). The CDR3 covers 15 residues. Germline V lookup: CDR1 KGHSH, CDR2 LQKENI. Between the trimmed V and J ends, which lost 1 base and 1 base, there was a span of 10 bases.